The 7 T cell receptor beta chains in this list originate from one sample, sequenced in a study of T-cell reconstitution after alpha-beta-depleted transplantation in children. Preparation of the TCRbeta library used unique molecular identifiers. Each CDR3 protein is one row after TCRdb ran MiXCR on the PCR reads. The data hold under 400,000 distinct CDR3 sequences, with approximately 23% observed a single time. The starting material was PBMCs, mostly from graft donor cells, obtained 180 days after TCRalphabeta/CD19-depleted stem cell transplant. Receptors were obtained from a male patient aged 10-17 years who had a stem cell transplant for acute lymphoblastic leukemia, so the T cells may come from the graft donor.

A few counts support this clonotype. The chain carries TRBV27 and TRBJ2-2, with D hard to call. Germline CDR1 MNHEY, CDR2 SMNVEV (reference sequence). The germline V and J ends were trimmed by 3 bases and 5 bases, with 10 bases remaining between them. The CDR3 spans 14 residues. The CDR3 nucleotides read TGTGCCAGCAGTTTTCCCGGCCGTACCGGGGAGCTGTTTTTT. It codes for CASSFPGRTGELFF.

V is TRBV20-1 and J is TRBJ2-1, with 10 bases fitting TRBD2. Trimming removed 4 bases from V and 9 bases from J; junction bases left unmatched: 12. The CDR3 extends over 15 amino acids. Looked up from germline, CDR1 is DFQATT and CDR2 is SNEGSKA (reference sequence). The CDR3, as DNA: TGCAGTGCTAAACCTTATGGTCCTAGCGGGGGTGAGCAGTTCTTC. Protein sequence: CSAKPYGPSGGEQFF.

This chain connects TRBV4-1 to TRBJ2-3; the D is unclear. Germline V gene lookup returns CDR1 MGHRA and CDR2 YSYEKL. This CDR3 spans 13 amino acids. Trimming shortened V by 1 base and J by 6 bases, and 8 bases separated the two germline ends. CDR3 sequence (DNA): TGCGCCAGCAGCCAAGTGGGGTCGGATACGCAGTATTTT. It codes for CASSQVGSDTQYF.

The sample holds a few counts of this clonotype. The genes are TRBV4-1 and TRBJ2-1; TRBD1 might be the D (6 bases). Looked up from germline, CDR1 is MGHRA and CDR2 is YSYEKL. Trimming cost V 6 bases and J 2 bases, with 20 bases left between them. This CDR3 is built from 17 residues. The CDR3 DNA reads as TGCGCCAGCAGGTCCTTACAGGGACCCGTCCCCTACAATGAGCAGTTCTTC. It specifies CASRSLQGPVPYNEQFF.

J is TRBJ1-1 and V is TRBV5-1; D is unclear. Germline assignment: CDR1 SGHRS and CDR2 YFSETQ. V lost 5 bases and J 0 bases, leaving 11 bases between the germline ends. CDR3 length: 14 amino acids. The CDR3 here is CASRGSHMNTEAFF. The DNA for the CDR3 is TGCGCCAGCAGGGGAAGTCATATGAACACTGAAGCTTTCTTT.

This sequence joins TRBV3-1 and TRBJ2-7, with D unresolved. V was cut by 2 bases and J by 3 bases, with 5 bases left in between. CDR1 and CDR2 (germline): LGHDT, YNNKEL (reference sequence). The CDR3 contains 12 residues. The CDR3 coding sequence is TGTGCCAGCAGCCAACATAGCTACGAGCAGTACTTC. Translation: CASSQHSYEQYF.

V gene TRBV7-8 combines with J gene TRBJ2-4; D gene ambiguous. The CDR3 length is 15 residues. Germline-derived CDR1 and CDR2 are SGHVS and FQNEAQ. Between the trimmed V and J ends, which lost 5 bases and 0 bases, there was a span of 11 bases. CDR3 bases: TGTGCCAGCAGCCCCATGTTTCTAGCCAAAAACATTCAGTACTTC. It encodes CASSPMFLAKNIQYF.